These 27 T cell receptor beta chains originate from one sample sequenced in a study of T-cell reconstitution after alpha-beta-depleted transplantation in children. This sample's TCRbeta library carried unique molecular identifier barcodes. MiXCR, applied by TCRdb to the PCR reads, yields one record per CDR3 protein. Altogether about 600,000 distinct CDR3 sequences are present, 20% to 25% being singletons, with the ten largest covering roughly an eighth. The specimen was PBMCs, mostly from graft donor cells, collected 360 days after TCRalphabeta/CD19-depleted stem cell transplant. These receptors were taken from a boy in the first two years of life who had a stem cell transplant for acute myeloid leukemia, so the T cells may come from the graft donor.

The CDR3 sequence is CASGLVGGGRYEQYF. The CDR3 DNA reads as TGTGCTAGTGGTTTGGTAGGTGGGGGGCGCTACGAGCAGTACTTC. J is TRBJ2-7 and V is TRBV12-5; D assignment may be TRBD1 or TRBD2 (6 bases each). V gave up 0 bases and J gave up 3 bases, with 12 bases separating them. Germline values: CDR1 LGHNT, CDR2 FRNRAP. The CDR3 has 15 amino acids.

This clonotype occurred a few times. V is TRBV12-3 or TRBV12-4 and J is TRBJ1-1; D not resolved. This CDR3 has 16 amino acids. V was trimmed by 4 bases and J by 0 bases, leaving 15 bases between them. The CDR3 here is CASSSLEWYMNTEAFF. For the CDR3, the DNA is TGTGCCAGCAGTTCCTTGGAATGGTACATGAACACTGAAGCTTTCTTT.

This clonotype was counted at least ten times. This chain links TRBV20-1 with TRBJ2-7; D possibly corresponds to TRBD2 (6 bases). V gave up 3 bases and J gave up 3 bases, with 15 bases separating them. Looked up from germline, CDR1 is DFQATT and CDR2 is SNEGSKA (reference sequence). The CDR3 has 14 amino acids. The CDR3 here is CSASRWRGVYEQYF. The CDR3 coding sequence is TGCAGTGCTAGCCGGTGGCGGGGCGTCTACGAGCAGTACTTC.

The chain couples TRBV7-2 to TRBJ2-4; weak D call: TRBD1 (6 bases). The CDR3 sequence is 14 residues long. CDR1 and CDR2 from the germline V gene are SGHTA and FQGNSA. Trimming removed 1 base at V and 8 bases at J, with 12 bases between. In nucleotides, the CDR3 is TGTGCCAGCAGCTTAGGCAGGGGACCAGACATTCAGTACTTC. As protein: CASSLGRGPDIQYF.

This clonotype turned up a few times. The chain couples TRBV9 to TRBJ1-2; 7 bases are shared with TRBD1. With 3 bases clipped from V and 5 bases from J, the junction kept 7 bases outside the gene matches. The CDR3 length is 14 residues. Germline CDR1 is SGDLS and CDR2 is YYNGEE. CDR3 region: CASSATGREYGYTF. The CDR3 region has the DNA TGTGCCAGCAGCGCGACAGGGAGAGAGTATGGCTACACCTTC.

This clonotype was detected ten times or more. This chain joins TRBV20-1 and TRBJ2-1, with D perhaps TRBD2 (5 bases). V gave up 2 bases and J gave up 6 bases, with 11 bases separating them. Germline CDR1 DFQATT, CDR2 SNEGSKA (reference sequence). The CDR3 is made up of 13 amino acids. The CDR3 reads CSARRLAFNEQFF. CDR3 DNA: TGCAGTGCTAGACGCCTAGCTTTCAATGAGCAGTTCTTC.

In this sample, this clonotype turned up many times. The chain joins TRBV29-1 to TRBJ2-6, with a weak D call TRBD2 (6 bases). Germline assignment: CDR1 SQVTM and CDR2 ANQGSEA. The ends were cut back, 1 base at V and 1 base at J, with 8 bases in the middle. The CDR3 is 15 amino acids. The CDR3 sequence is CSVEVRGSGANVLTF. The DNA for the CDR3 is TGCAGCGTTGAAGTTCGGGGGTCTGGGGCCAACGTCCTGACTTTC.

The V gene is TRBV20-1, the J gene TRBJ2-1; 8 positions agree with TRBD2. J lost 0 bases, V lost 1 base, and 8 bases had no gene match. Germline V gives CDR1 DFQATT, CDR2 SNEGSKA (reference sequence). The CDR3 covers 17 residues. The CDR3 bases are TGCAGTGCTAGAGTTTCGGGGGGGGCCTCCTCCTACAATGAGCAGTTCTTC. Encoded protein: CSARVSGGASSYNEQFF.

The V call is TRBV12-3 or TRBV12-4, the J call TRBJ2-7; the D is unclear. V was pared by 3 bases and J by 3 bases, with 12 bases between. This CDR3 has 14 amino acids. The CDR3 DNA reads TGTGCCAGCAGTTTCACAGAAACTTACTACGAGCAGTACTTC. It specifies CASSFTETYYEQYF.

This clonotype was picked up a small number of times. The gene calls are TRBV25-1 and TRBJ2-7; D perhaps matches TRBD1 (6 bases). Trimming stripped 3 bases from V and 2 bases from J, with 11 bases between. Germline-derived CDR1 and CDR2 are MGHDK and SYGVNS. The CDR3 has 14 amino acids. The CDR3 region is CASSEAGAPYEQYF. The CDR3, as DNA: TGTGCCAGCAGTGAGGCAGGGGCCCCCTACGAGCAGTACTTC.

CDR3 amino acids: CASKVLVGYRNTGELFF. The CDR3 DNA reads TGTGCCAGCAAAGTTTTGGTGGGGTACCGGAACACCGGGGAGCTGTTTTTT. This chain connects TRBV12-3 or TRBV12-4 to TRBJ2-2; D not resolved. The V end was cut by 7 bases, the J end by 1 base, with 19 bases between. CDR3 length: 17 residues.

The chain recombines TRBV7-6 with TRBJ1-4; 11 bases match TRBD1. Germline V gene lookup returns CDR1 SGHVS and CDR2 FNYEAQ. The CDR3 totals 14 residues. Unmatched junction bases numbered 3, after V lost 5 bases and J lost 7 bases. Written as DNA, the CDR3 is TGTGCCAGCAGCGGACAGGGGGCCGGTGAAAAACTGTTTTTT. Its protein is CASSGQGAGEKLFF.

This clonotype was observed a few times. The chain couples TRBV7-9 to TRBJ2-7, with 7 bases lining up with TRBD1. CDR1 and CDR2 from the germline V gene are SEHNR and FQNEAQ (reference sequence). With 3 bases clipped from V and 4 bases from J, the junction kept 6 bases outside the gene matches. This CDR3 comprises 14 residues. The CDR3 bases are TGTGCCAGCAGCTTGGGGGACAGCCGTTACGAGCAGTACTTC. Encoded protein: CASSLGDSRYEQYF.

The V call is TRBV3-1, the J call TRBJ2-3; the match to TRBD2 covers 8 bases. Germline V gene sequence: CDR1 LGHDT, CDR2 YNNKEL (reference sequence). V trimming: 0 bases; J trimming: 4 bases; junction bases outside the gene matches: 6. There are 16 residues in the CDR3. This CDR3 is CASSQERLALADTQYF. CDR3 sequence (DNA): TGTGCCAGCAGCCAAGAAAGACTAGCGTTGGCAGATACGCAGTATTTT.

The chain employs TRBV18 and TRBJ2-7; D gene ambiguous. The CDR3 length is 15 residues. Germline values: CDR1 KGHSH, CDR2 LQKENI. The ends were cut back, 0 bases at V and 3 bases at J, with 12 bases in the middle. In DNA, the CDR3 is TGTGCCAGCTCACCACCAGGCACAGTCGGCTACGAGCAGTACTTC. Translated, it gives CASSPPGTVGYEQYF. The full variable domain, its missing parts supplied by reference TRBV18 and TRBJ2-7, is NAGVMQNPRHLVRRRGQEARLRCSPMKGHSHVYWYRQLPEEGLKFMVYLQKENIIDESGMPKERFSAEFPKEGPSILRIQQVVRGDSAAYFCASSPPGTVGYEQYFGPGTRLTVT.

The V gene is TRBV20-1, the J gene TRBJ1-1; no clear D gene. Germline V lookup: CDR1 DFQATT, CDR2 SNEGSKA (reference sequence). With 6 bases removed from V and 0 bases from J, the gap between germline ends came to 11 bases. CDR3 length: 13 residues. The CDR3 sequence: CSAEKLMNTEAFF. The CDR3 region has the DNA TGCAGTGCCGAAAAGCTGATGAACACTGAAGCTTTCTTT.

This clonotype was counted many times. This chain uses TRBV3-1 with TRBJ2-1, with 8 bases fitting TRBD2. CDR1 and CDR2 from the germline V gene are LGHDT and YNNKEL (reference sequence). J was trimmed by 7 bases and V by 1 base; bases with no gene match: 15. This CDR3 is 18 amino acids long. In DNA form, the CDR3 reads TGTGCCAGCAGCCAAGTTGGAGCAGCCCTTGGACTAGCAAATGAGCAGTTCTTC. Translated, it gives CASSQVGAALGLANEQFF.

This clonotype appeared once. A much larger clone lies a single base off, so this may be a read error. The chain joins TRBV10-3 to TRBJ2-7, with 7 bases identical to TRBD1. This CDR3 spans 11 amino acids. Germline V gene lookup returns CDR1 ENHRY and CDR2 SYGVKD. Trimming removed 8 bases from V and 3 bases from J; junction bases left unmatched: 1. The CDR3 spells CAIGQDYEQYV. In nucleotides, the CDR3 is TGTGCCATCGGACAGGACTACGAGCAGTACGTC.

The chain is built from TRBV6-1 and TRBJ1-2; D is unresolved. The CDR3 has 12 amino acids. Germline-derived CDR1 and CDR2 are MNHNS and SASEGT. V lost 4 bases and J 8 bases, leaving 11 bases between the germline ends. The CDR3 reads CASSVEGPGYTF. In DNA, the CDR3 is TGTGCCAGCAGTGTAGAAGGTCCCGGCTACACCTTC.

This clonotype was seen at least ten times. This chain links TRBV6-6 with TRBJ1-2; D gene uncertain. Trimming cost V 5 bases and J 6 bases, with 10 bases left between them. Germline V gene data show CDR1 as MNHNY and CDR2 as SVGAGI (reference sequence). This CDR3 region has 12 residues. The CDR3 here is CASSPTSDGYTF. CDR3 in DNA: TGTGCCAGCAGTCCGACAAGTGATGGCTACACCTTC.

This clonotype appeared many times. The rearrangement uses TRBV29-1 and TRBJ2-1, with 8 positions matching TRBD1. The CDR3 contains 14 residues. V trimming: 7 bases; J trimming: 8 bases; junction bases outside the gene matches: 13. Germline V gene lookup returns CDR1 SQVTM and CDR2 ANQGSEA. In DNA, the CDR3 is TGCAGCGCTGCCTCAGGGGGCGTGTTGCATGAGCAGTTCTTC. Its protein product is CSAASGGVLHEQFF.

The V and J genes are TRBV4-1 and TRBJ1-4, with TRBD1 identical over 10 bases. CDR1 is MGHRA, CDR2 YSYEKL, per germline. The CDR3 spans 15 residues. V shed 1 base and J 5 bases; nucleotides not matched to a gene: 1. CDR3 sequence (DNA): TGCGCCAGCAGCCAAGGACAGGGGGCGAATGAAAAACTGTTTTTT. This encodes CASSQGQGANEKLFF.

The sample holds many counts of this clonotype. This rearrangement joins TRBV20-1 to TRBJ2-5; 9 positions agree with TRBD1. The CDR3 runs 16 residues. V gave up 6 bases and J gave up 4 bases; unmatched junction bases: 15. Germline V CDR1 and CDR2: DFQATT, SNEGSKA (reference sequence). For the CDR3, the DNA is TGCAGTGCAAGCCTGAGGACGGGACAGGGAATAGAGACCCAGTACTTC. It is translated as CSASLRTGQGIETQYF.

The chain employs TRBV5-1 and TRBJ2-5, with D possibly TRBD2 on 7 matching bases. This CDR3 has 15 amino acids. Trimming removed 0 bases from V and 4 bases from J, with 13 bases in between. CDR1 is SGHRS, CDR2 YFSETQ, per germline. The CDR3 nucleotides read TGCGCCAGCAGCTTGGCGGGGGGCTCGGGAGAGACCCAGTACTTC. Its protein is CASSLAGGSGETQYF.

This clonotype occurred a few times. The chain joins TRBV12-3 or TRBV12-4 to TRBJ1-1; D not certain. The CDR3 consists of 13 residues. V was trimmed by 6 bases and J by 1 base, leaving 9 bases between them. CDR3 nucleotide sequence: TGTGCCAGCAGCCGGTACAGGAACACTGAAGCTTTCTTT. This sequence encodes CASSRYRNTEAFF.

This clonotype has a handful of counts. This chain uses TRBV28 with TRBJ2-5; 10 nucleotides align to TRBD2. The CDR3 length is 15 residues. Germline loops: CDR1 MDHEN, CDR2 SYDVKM. V lost 3 bases, J lost 0 bases, and 1 base stayed unmatched. CDR3 in amino acids: CASSFTSGDQETQYF. DNA of the CDR3: TGTGCCAGCAGTTTCACTAGCGGGGACCAAGAGACCCAGTACTTC.

This clonotype occurred many times. V and J are TRBV20-1 and TRBJ2-5; 7 bases are shared with TRBD1. J lost 5 bases, V lost 4 bases, and 10 bases had no gene match. This CDR3 comprises 14 residues. Germline V CDR1 and CDR2: DFQATT, SNEGSKA (reference sequence). The CDR3 loop reads CSATKLTGRETQYF. As DNA, the CDR3 is TGCAGTGCTACAAAATTGACAGGGCGGGAGACCCAGTACTTC.